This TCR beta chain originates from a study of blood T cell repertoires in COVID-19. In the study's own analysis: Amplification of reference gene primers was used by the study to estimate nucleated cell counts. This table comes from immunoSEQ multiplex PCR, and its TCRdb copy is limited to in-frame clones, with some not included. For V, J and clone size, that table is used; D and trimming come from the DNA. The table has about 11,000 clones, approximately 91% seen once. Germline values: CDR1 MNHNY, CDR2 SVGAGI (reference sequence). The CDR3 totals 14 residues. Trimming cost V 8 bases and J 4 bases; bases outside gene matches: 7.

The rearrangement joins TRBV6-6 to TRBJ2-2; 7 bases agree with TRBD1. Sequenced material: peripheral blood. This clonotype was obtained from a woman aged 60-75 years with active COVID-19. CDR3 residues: CASEGTAATGELFF. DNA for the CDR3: TGTGCCAGCGAAGGGACAGCTGCCACCGGGGAGCTGTTTTTT.